These T cell receptor beta chains were read from a single sample in a study of shared clonotypes between healthy human individuals. Some clones are missing from TCRdb's copy, which holds only in-frame ones; the method was immunoSEQ multiplex PCR. The sample records some 1.1 million clones, approximately 80% being singletons. Sequencing was carried out using memory CD4+ T cells from PBMCs. The receptors were gathered from a man between 18 and 35 years old in good health. Some clones in this sample may be carry-over from other donors' samples. Both conserved end residues are part of each CDR3. The D gene is left open where the match is weak. Size is stated for part of the rows, as once, few or many counts, or as a class when the clone is expanded.

v_gene	j_gene	abundance	d_gene	CDR3aa	CDR3nt
TRBV7-6	TRBJ2-6	-	-	CASSRTGSGANVLTF	TGTGCCAGCAGCAGAACAGGGTCTGGGGCCAACGTCCTGACTTTC
TRBV7-9	TRBJ2-7	-	TRBD2	CASSQSTSGSLQYF	TGTGCCAGCAGCCAATCGACTAGCGGGAGCCTTCAGTACTTC
TRBV7-2	TRBJ2-1	once	TRBD2	CASSFYGTSPNEQFF	TGTGCCAGCAGCTTCTACGGGACTAGCCCTAATGAGCAGTTCTTC
TRBV2	TRBJ2-3	-	TRBD2	CASIATSGSVDTQYF	TGTGCCAGCATAGCGACTAGCGGGAGTGTTGATACGCAGTATTTT
TRBV18	TRBJ2-5	-	-	CASSPFTEGFGTAQETQYF	TGTGCCAGCTCACCATTTACCGAGGGGTTCGGGACTGCACAAGAGACCCAGTACTTC
TRBV25-1	TRBJ2-7	few	-	CASNFDRDFYEQYF	TGTGCCAGCAATTTCGACCGGGACTTCTACGAGCAGTACTTC
TRBV19	TRBJ1-2	-	-	CASSLIQGYGYTF	TGTGCCAGTAGTCTCATCCAGGGGTATGGCTACACCTTC
TRBV28	TRBJ2-2	-	-	CASLWDTNTGELFF	TGTGCCAGCTTGTGGGACACGAACACCGGGGAGCTGTTTTTT
TRBV5-1	TRBJ2-2	-	TRBD2	CASSLISGTSTGELFF	TGCGCCAGCAGCTTGATTAGCGGGACCTCCACCGGGGAGCTGTTTTTT
TRBV4-1	TRBJ2-1	-	TRBD2	CASSQQPSGSSNEQFF	TGCGCCAGCAGCCAACAACCTAGCGGGAGTAGCAATGAGCAGTTCTTC
TRBV15	TRBJ2-5	-	TRBD2	CATAPGLAVQETQYF	TGTGCCACCGCTCCGGGACTAGCGGTCCAAGAGACCCAGTACTTC
TRBV28	TRBJ2-1	few	TRBD2	CASNRLAGHNEQFF	TGTGCCAGCAATAGACTAGCGGGCCACAATGAGCAGTTCTTC
TRBV5-4	TRBJ1-2	-	TRBD1	CASSLATGGNYGYTF	TGTGCCAGCAGCTTGGCAACAGGGGGGAACTATGGCTACACCTTC
TRBV4-3	TRBJ1-2	-	TRBD1	CASSQGAQGIAYGYTF	TGCGCCAGCAGCCAGGGGGCACAGGGGATCGCCTATGGCTACACCTTC
TRBV9	TRBJ2-5	-	-	CASSGREYQETQYF	TGTGCCAGCAGCGGCAGGGAATACCAAGAGACCCAGTACTTC
TRBV7-8	TRBJ2-1	-	-	CASSLERGSNEQFF	TGTGCCAGCAGCTTAGAAAGAGGGTCGAATGAGCAGTTCTTC
TRBV7-2	TRBJ2-1	-	TRBD2	CASSLGGGSYNEQFF	TGTGCCAGCAGCTTAGGCGGGGGTTCCTACAATGAGCAGTTCTTC
TRBV6-5	TRBJ2-6	-	-	CASSYRTGANVLTF	TGTGCCAGCAGTTATCGGACTGGGGCCAACGTCCTGACTTTC
TRBV10-1	TRBJ2-2	few	TRBD2	CASSPRTSGTTGELFF	TGCGCCAGCAGCCCCCGGACTAGCGGGACGACCGGGGAGCTGTTTTTT
TRBV6-6	TRBJ2-3	few	-	CASSYGHEGPDTQYF	TGTGCCAGCAGTTACGGACATGAAGGGCCAGATACGCAGTATTTT
TRBV2	TRBJ1-4	few	-	CASNEFGATNEKLFF	TGTGCCAGCAATGAGTTTGGTGCCACTAATGAAAAACTGTTTTTT
TRBV2	TRBJ2-1	-	-	CASSAGRGEQFF	TGTGCCAGCAGTGCGGGAAGGGGTGAGCAGTTCTTC
TRBV28	TRBJ1-4	-	TRBD1	CASRPTPGTGNEKLFF	TGTGCCAGCAGACCAACCCCCGGGACAGGGAATGAAAAACTGTTTTTT
TRBV9	TRBJ2-3	-	TRBD2	CASSLGLAPRTDTQYF	TGTGCCAGCAGCCTTGGACTAGCGCCCCGCACAGATACGCAGTATTTT
TRBV27	TRBJ1-1	-	-	CASSFRRATEAFF	TGTGCCAGCAGTTTCCGCAGGGCAACTGAAGCTTTCTTT
TRBV19	TRBJ1-5	-	-	CASSRVRQSNQPQHF	TGTGCCAGTAGTAGGGTTCGGCAGAGCAATCAGCCCCAGCATTTT
TRBV18	TRBJ1-2	-	TRBD1	CASSPTDRGRNYGYTF	TGTGCCAGCTCACCGACCGACAGGGGGCGGAACTATGGCTACACCTTC
TRBV30	TRBJ2-3	many	-	CAWSVTNTQYF	TGTGCCTGGAGTGTAACAAATACGCAGTATTTT
TRBV4-1	TRBJ2-2	-	-	CASSQVPRWELFF	TGCGCCAGCAGCCAAGTCCCCCGATGGGAGCTGTTTTTT
TRBV5-1	TRBJ1-1	-	-	CASRGDSNTEAFF	TGCGCCAGCAGGGGGGACTCTAATACTGAAGCTTTCTTT
TRBV4-2	TRBJ1-4	-	TRBD1	CASSQPQGAANEKLFF	TGTGCCAGCAGCCAACCCCAGGGGGCGGCTAATGAAAAACTGTTTTTT
TRBV28	TRBJ1-2	-	-	CASSFLGSGRTNYGYTF	TGTGCCAGCAGTTTCCTGGGATCCGGGAGAACTAACTATGGCTACACCTTC
TRBV2	TRBJ2-7	few	TRBD2	CASSEGGRAGYEQYF	TGTGCCAGCAGTGAAGGGGGGAGGGCCGGCTACGAGCAGTACTTC
TRBV19	TRBJ1-5	-	-	CASSIVFSSNQPQHF	TGTGCCAGTAGTATAGTTTTCAGCAGCAATCAGCCCCAGCATTTT
TRBV6-1	TRBJ2-1	-	-	CATTLRPQDEQFF	TGTGCCACTACCCTGAGGCCGCAGGATGAGCAGTTCTTC
TRBV11-2	TRBJ1-1	-	TRBD1	CASSSGGDRSTEAFF	TGTGCCAGCAGCTCCGGGGGGGACAGATCCACTGAAGCTTTCTTT
TRBV5-1	TRBJ2-6	-	TRBD1	CASSLAGTGASGANVLTF	TGCGCCAGCAGCTTGGCCGGGACAGGGGCCTCTGGGGCCAACGTCCTGACTTTC
TRBV30	TRBJ1-3	few	-	CAWSVGGYSGNTIYF	TGTGCCTGGAGTGTAGGGGGGTACTCTGGAAACACCATATATTTT
TRBV7-9	TRBJ2-7	-	-	CASSSQGGDGYEQYF	TGTGCCAGCAGCTCCCAGGGTGGAGACGGCTACGAGCAGTACTTC
TRBV30	TRBJ2-3	-	-	CAWSPMSRTDTQYF	TGTGCCTGGAGCCCAATGTCTAGAACAGATACGCAGTATTTT
TRBV9	TRBJ2-2	-	TRBD2	CASSATGGTTGELFF	TGTGCCAGCAGCGCAACCGGGGGGACGACCGGGGAGCTGTTTTTT
TRBV5-1	TRBJ1-1	-	-	CASSLRSYDEAFF	TGCGCCAGCAGCTTGAGGTCATACGATGAAGCTTTCTTT
TRBV23-1	TRBJ2-7	-	-	CASFRQGGYEQYF	TGCGCCAGCTTCCGACAGGGAGGCTACGAGCAGTACTTC
TRBV18	TRBJ1-3	once	-	CASSPPPGNTIYF	TGTGCCAGCTCACCACCTCCTGGAAACACCATATATTTT
TRBV28	TRBJ1-5	-	-	CASSFGGSNQPQHF	TGTGCCAGCAGTTTCGGAGGGAGCAATCAGCCCCAGCATTTT
TRBV7-9	TRBJ2-5	few	-	CASSRTGLETQYF	TGTGCCAGCAGCCGGACGGGCCTGGAGACCCAGTACTTC
TRBV6-1	TRBJ2-5	-	-	CASSEAWGEVTQYF	TGTGCCAGCAGTGAAGCGTGGGGGGAGGTGACCCAGTACTTC
TRBV5-4	TRBJ2-3	-	TRBD2	CASYPRLAGGVDTQYF	TGTGCCAGCTATCCAAGACTAGCGGGAGGGGTAGATACGCAGTATTTT
TRBV9	TRBJ1-4	-	-	CASSVSDRAEKLFF	TGTGCCAGCAGCGTCTCGGACAGAGCTGAAAAACTGTTTTTT
TRBV11-3	TRBJ2-3	-	-	CASADGISNTDTQYF	TGTGCCAGCGCTGATGGGATCAGCAACACAGATACGCAGTATTTT
TRBV29-1	TRBJ1-2	-	-	CSVEDRGSGYTF	TGCAGCGTTGAAGATCGGGGAAGTGGCTACACCTTC
TRBV5-6	TRBJ2-2	-	-	CASSLDRRNTGELFF	TGTGCCAGCAGCCTTGACAGGAGGAACACCGGGGAGCTGTTTTTT
TRBV4-3	TRBJ2-7	few	TRBD2	CASSPGGGAGFYEQYF	TGCGCCAGCAGCCCGGGTGGGGGAGCGGGGTTCTACGAGCAGTACTTC
TRBV6-5	TRBJ1-1	-	-	CASSYKRAGNTEAFF	TGTGCCAGCAGTTACAAGAGGGCGGGGAACACTGAAGCTTTCTTT
TRBV28	TRBJ1-1	-	-	CASRLENTEAFF	TGTGCCAGCAGACTGGAGAACACTGAAGCTTTCTTT